This T cell receptor (beta chain) was captured in a study of radiotherapy plus CTLA-4 blockade in lung cancer. Study-wide background: Objective responses were documented in 15% to 20% of patients, with disease control in about 28%. Findings and limits, study-wide: Among reported predictors of response, early blood T cell clone dynamics with interferon-beta performed best.

Germline lookup yields CDR1 KGHSH and CDR2 LQKENI. There are 17 residues in the CDR3. Trimming at V came to 4 bases and at J to 3 bases, leaving 10 bases not matched to a gene. Ipilimumab CTLA-4 blockade and focal radiation were given to patients with chemo-refractory metastatic non-small-cell lung cancer. The repertoire was sequenced with immunoSEQ multiplex PCR; TCRdb's copy has only in-frame clones and lacks some. The data show 43,000 or so clones, over 55% seen once. Remarks on this clone: Its antigen is still unknown.

The J gene is TRBJ1-4, the V gene TRBV18; the match to TRBD1 covers 8 bases. The sample was peripheral blood, taken from a patient treated with radiotherapy plus ipilimumab. The clonotype originates from a human donor with non-small cell lung cancer who had a partial response to radiotherapy plus ipilimumab. For the CDR3, the DNA is TGTGCCAGCTCACTCAGCCGGAAGACAGGGGCTAATGAAAAACTGTTTTTT. It encodes CASSLSRKTGANEKLFF.